The present TCR beta chain was sequenced within a study of CD8+CD57+ T cells in acquired aplastic anemia. Turning to the study itself: On average, healthy donors gave 8.5 million to 13 million reads for CD4+ cells.

Details on this clonotype: The antigen is undetermined.

Germline V lookup: CDR1 SNHLY, CDR2 FYNNEI. V lost 9 bases and J lost 8, with 23 bases in between. CDR3 size: 15 residues. CDR3 and TCR beta VDJ profiling relied on genomic DNA as the template. TCRdb called the reads again in MiXCR, with one record for every CDR3 protein. The sample lists about 420,000 distinct CDR3 sequences, about two thirds occurring once. Study-level results: Patients and controls turned out to have roughly 30 CD8+ CDR3 sequences in common.

The chain uses TRBV2 and TRBJ1-5; no reliable D call. The TCR originated in a human donor in good health, serving as a control. Input material: sorted CD4+, CD8+, or CD8+CD57+ T cells (not recorded which) from PBMCs. DNA for the CDR3: TGTGCCAGTAGTCCCGCGACCTTTAGCACTGAGCCCCAGCATTTT. Encoded protein: CASSPATFSTEPQHF.